The 9 T cell receptor beta chains in this list originate from one sample, sequenced in a study of CD4 T cells in relation to SARS-CoV-2 and coronaviruses. Sequenced by immunoSEQ multiplex PCR; TCRdb stores in-frame clones only, minus some. The repertoire holds roughly 23,000 clones, approximately 68% seen once, with 19% in the top ten. No antigen has been identified for these receptors. CD4+ T cells from unexposed donors were obtained before the COVID-19 pandemic (2011-2018). After ten to eleven days of culture, CD4+ T cells were isolated. The sequenced sample was CD4+ T cells from PBMCs, cultured in vitro. These receptors were taken from a human donor in good health.

The CDR3 loop reads CASQGRETVRETQYF. Written as DNA, the CDR3 is TGTGCCAGCCAGGGACGGGAGACGGTCCGGGAGACCCAGTACTTC. The gene calls are TRBV3-1 (or the pseudogene TRBV3-2) and TRBJ2-5, with D maybe TRBD2 (6 bases). Trimming took 8 bases from V and 5 from J, leaving 21 bases between them. Germline CDR1 is LGHDT and CDR2 is YNNKEL (reference sequence). CDR3 length equals 15 residues.

In its sample, this clone was seen a few times. The chain employs TRBV6-5 and TRBJ2-7; 9 bases match TRBD1. The V and J ends lost 4 bases and 0 bases, in that order; junction bases with no gene match: 4. Germline V gene lookup returns CDR1 MNHEY and CDR2 SVGAGI. The CDR3 has 15 amino acids. CDR3 region: CASSSGTGSSYEQYF. The DNA for the CDR3 is TGTGCCAGCAGTTCCGGGACAGGGAGCTCCTACGAGCAGTACTTC.

This chain uses TRBV3-1 (or the pseudogene TRBV3-2) with TRBJ1-1; 7 bases are shared with TRBD1. Per germline, CDR1 LGHDT and CDR2 YNNKEL (reference sequence). J was trimmed by 5 bases and V by 0 bases; bases with no gene match: 9. The CDR3 is made up of 16 amino acids. The CDR3 spells CASSQESGTVSTEAFF. For the CDR3, the DNA is TGTGCCAGCAGCCAAGAATCCGGGACAGTTAGTACTGAAGCTTTCTTT.

V and J are TRBV6-5 and TRBJ2-3; 7 positions match TRBD2. The CDR3 has 14 amino acids. Germline values: CDR1 MNHEY, CDR2 SVGAGI. V dropped 6 bases and J dropped 3; count of bases not matched to a gene: 6. CDR3: CASSLGLYTDTQYF. In nucleotides, the CDR3 is TGTGCCAGCAGCCTGGGACTATATACAGATACGCAGTATTTT.

This clone was observed a handful of times. The J gene is TRBJ2-3, the V gene TRBV2; 9 bases are a match to TRBD2. After removal of 4 bases from V and 5 bases from J, the junction contained 10 bases not matched to a gene. Looked up from germline, CDR1 is SNHLY and CDR2 is FYNNEI. The CDR3 sequence is 16 residues long. This CDR3 reads CASSGGGGLALDTQYF. CDR3 DNA: TGTGCCAGCAGTGGCGGGGGGGGACTAGCTTTAGATACGCAGTATTTT.

The CDR3 here is CASSHYSALRAKNIQYF. The CDR3 coding sequence is TGCGCCAGCAGCCACTACTCGGCCTTGAGGGCCAAAAACATTCAGTACTTC. This chain uses TRBV4-3 with TRBJ2-4; D gene ambiguous. The CDR3 contains 17 residues. Germline CDR1 is LGHNA and CDR2 is YSLEER. Between the trimmed V and J ends, which lost 3 bases and 1 base, there was a span of 16 bases.

In its sample, this clone is medium-sized. The chain combines TRBV19 with TRBJ1-4; D unclear. The V gene's germline CDR1 is LNHDA and CDR2 SQIVND (reference sequence). CDR3 length: 12 amino acids. V was trimmed by 10 bases and J by 7 bases, leaving 13 bases between them. In nucleotides, the CDR3 is TGTGCCACAGGATGGGTTGGTGAAAAACTGTTTTTT. Translating gives CATGWVGEKLFF. Full variable domain (missing parts from reference TRBV19 and TRBJ1-4): DGGITQSPKYLFRKEGQNVTLSCEQNLNHDAMYWYRQDPGQGLRLIYYSQIVNDFQKGDIAEGYSVSREKKESFPLTVTSAQKNPTAFYLCATGWVGEKLFFGSGTQLSVL.

The chain employs TRBV25-1 and TRBJ2-1; weak D call: TRBD2 (6 bases). With 6 bases removed from V and 8 bases from J, the gap between germline ends came to 17 bases. Germline-derived CDR1 and CDR2 are MGHDK and SYGVNS. This CDR3 is 14 amino acids long. Here the CDR3 DNA reads TGTGCCAGCAGCCGGGAGAACTTCTTAGATGAGCAGTTCTTC. It translates to CASSRENFLDEQFF.

This clone is a singleton in its sample. J is TRBJ2-5 and V is TRBV19; TRBD2 agrees at 10 bases. The germline V gene encodes CDR1 LNHDA and CDR2 SQIVND (reference sequence). The CDR3 is made up of 17 amino acids. Trimming took 5 bases from V and 1 from J; bases not matched to a gene: 10. DNA for the CDR3: TGTGCCAGTAGTTTGGCTAGCGGGAGAGGGGCCCAAGAGACCCAGTACTTC. Its protein is CASSLASGRGAQETQYF. Drawing the rest from reference TRBV19 and TRBJ2-5, the complete variable domain is DGGITQSPKYLFRKEGQNVTLSCEQNLNHDAMYWYRQDPGQGLRLIYYSQIVNDFQKGDIAEGYSVSREKKESFPLTVTSAQKNPTAFYLCASSLASGRGAQETQYFGPGTRLLVL.